This TCR beta chain was profiled in a study of tissue T cells after allogeneic stem cell transplantation (dated by TCRdb to between 2021 and 2023). At the level of the whole study: Using research autopsies of patients with and without GVHD, plus mouse models of GVHD, the study profiled TCR beta repertoires across many tissues. The human part of the study was a prospective observational study with no blinding and no randomization.

Turning to this clone: It has no known antigen specificity. This is a mouse receptor, so gene names and germline sequences are those of the mouse. The read ends 1 residue shy of where the CDR3 ends; the end is completed using the germline J gene.

The investigation overall reported the following: A small and clinically heterogeneous patient cohort was studied, and sampling depth was acknowledged as a limitation. Only a few T cell clones appeared in more than one patient, yet motif-based clustering showed tissue-specific repertoire signatures that were shared between patients. Which tissue TCRs were alloreactive or antigen-specific was not determined in the study, and some of the clones might have been host cells that persisted. Blood and spleen T cells captured only a limited portion of the TCR repertoire detected in tissues, in both patients and mice. Within patients, how anatomically similar tissues were was a major factor shaping TCR repertoire composition, regardless of disease or transplant status.

V was cut back by 2 bases and J by 7 bases, leaving a gap of 6 bases between them. Based on the germline V gene, the CDR1 and CDR2 sequences are MSHET and SYDVDS. Its CDR3 holds 11 amino acids, cysteine through phenylalanine. The CDR3 was read in part: 30 bases, with the frame set at base 1. Library prep was done by the immunoSEQ multiplex PCR assay. TCRbeta CDR3 sequencing was performed at survey depth by Adaptive Biotechnologies, and CDR3 sequences, V/J genes, productive frequency and template counts were reported. Amplification of TCR beta CDR3 regions started from genomic DNA instead of RNA. Per the original workflow: Jensen-Shannon divergence served to quantify pairwise repertoire overlap between tissues, with 0 meaning identical and 1 meaning complete divergence. Based on pairwise JSD values, tissues were grouped by single-linkage agglomerative hierarchical clustering, and the results were shown as dendrograms. GLIPH2 was run on all patient samples with simulation_depth 1000, kmer_min_depth 3, cdr3_length_cutoff 8, keeping groups with more than two unique CDR3s. A standardized tissue-overlap score was generated by extrapolating Jaccard GLIPH-group overlap across patients to a standard repertoire size of 1000 clones. To look at how diversity was associated with clinical or experimental variables, linear mixed-effect models were used, with tissue treated as a fixed effect and individual treated as a random effect. The table comes from immuneACCESS by way of TCRdb, which keeps in-frame sequences with V and J called. Part of the clones is missing from these tables; in studies checked, under half for an unresolved V gene and the rest for unknown reasons. V, J and clone size derive from that table, while D and trimming were established from the DNA sequence. The sample table shows around 510 clones, and 40% to 65% are seen once. The ten largest clones take up 15% to 20% of the sample.

The sample's time point, from its label and the paper: mouse harvest day 14 after allogeneic transplant. Mouse grafts consisting of 10^7 T-cell-depleted bone marrow cells combined with 10^6 splenic CD5+ T cells were administered by tail vein injection. A major MHC-mismatch B6 (H2b) into BALB/c (H2d) model was used to model mouse GVHD, and tissues were profiled at day 7 or 14. On day 7 or 14 post-transplant, mouse tissues and retro-orbital blood were harvested with separate sterile tools for each animal, and livers were flushed before harvest. Recombination joined TRBV29 with TRBJ2-7; TRBD1 is a possible D gene, resting on 6 matching bases. The TCR was taken from a female BALB/c mouse given C57BL/6 T cells with graft-versus-host disease after an allogeneic hematopoietic cell transplant. The sample consisted of blood. CDR3 DNA (partial): TGTGCTAGCAGTTTAGGACAGGAACAGTAC. The translation is CASSLGQEQY. The entire CDR3 sequence reads CASSLGQEQYF.